The 8 T cell receptor beta chains below all came from one sample that was sequenced in a study of T cell repertoires in cytomegalovirus infection. Each CDR3 protein gets one entry after TCRdb re-called the reads with MiXCR. The top ten hold roughly a quarter of the sample, which has more than 500,000 distinct CDR3 sequences, about 15% seen once. Sequenced sample: CD8+ T cells from PBMCs. The receptors come from a human donor in good health (CMV status not recorded). Some clones in this sample may be carry-over from other donors' samples.

This clonotype was found many times. The junction does not match germline at one end; this may be a read error. The gene calls are TRBV7-9 and TRBJ2-5; D is perhaps TRBD1 or TRBD2 (5 bases each). The length of the CDR3 is 13 residues. Germline lookup yields CDR1 SEHNR and CDR2 FQNEAQ (reference sequence). CDR3 sequence (DNA): TGTGCCAGCAGCGCTCCGGGACCGCAGAAAGAGGACTTC. Its translation: CASSAPGPQKEDF.

This clonotype was counted only a few times. The V call is TRBV27, the J call TRBJ2-3; D is possibly TRBD2 (5 bases). The germline V and J ends were trimmed by 5 bases and 6 bases, with 21 bases remaining between them. The CDR3 totals 16 residues. Germline CDR1 MNHEY, CDR2 SMNVEV (reference sequence). The CDR3 protein is CASSPFNGPGIDTQYF. The CDR3 bases are TGTGCCAGCAGTCCCTTTAACGGACCGGGGATTGATACGCAGTATTTT.

This clonotype has at least ten counts. The chain employs TRBV28 and TRBJ2-5, with unresolved D. Between the trimmed V and J ends, which lost 5 bases and 7 bases, there was a span of 17 bases. Germline CDR1 is MDHEN and CDR2 is SYDVKM. The CDR3 runs to 14 residues. The CDR3 sequence is CASSLGWMEGTQYF. CDR3 DNA sequence: TGTGCCAGCAGTCTAGGCTGGATGGAAGGGACCCAGTACTTC.

In its sample, this clonotype was seen many times. J is TRBJ2-1 and V is TRBV12-3 or TRBV12-4; TRBD2 agrees at 7 bases. The CDR3 runs to 15 residues. Trimming cost V 7 bases and J 2 bases; bases outside gene matches: 8. CDR3 DNA: TGTGCCAGCACGCGCCGGCGGGAGACCTACAATGAGCAGTTCTTC. Translated: CASTRRRETYNEQFF.

This clonotype was found a few times. V is TRBV7-3 and J is TRBJ1-1, with TRBD1 matching over 11 bases. V was pared by 5 bases and J by 6 bases, with 8 bases of the junction left unmatched. The CDR3 totals 15 residues. The germline CDR1 and CDR2 sequences are SGHTA and FQGTGA. The CDR3 DNA sequence: TGTGCCAGCAGCCCATCACCGGGACAGGGGGCTGAAGCTTTCTTT. Translating it yields CASSPSPGQGAEAFF.

This clonotype was found many times. The chain carries TRBV29-1 and TRBJ2-1; tentative D call: TRBD2 (6 bases). The CDR3 contains 14 residues. Germline assignment: CDR1 SQVTM and CDR2 ANQGSEA. Trimming removed 3 bases from V and 8 bases from J, with 17 bases in between. CDR3 bases: TGCAGCGTTGATGGGGGACGGGGGAATTATGAGCAGTTCTTC. It specifies CSVDGGRGNYEQFF.

This clonotype was found many times. This CDR3 reads CASRHLAGGTDTQYF. The CDR3 coding sequence is TGTGCCAGCAGACATCTAGCGGGAGGTACAGATACGCAGTATTTT. The V gene is TRBV28, the J gene TRBJ2-3, with 11 bases aligning to TRBD2. Germline V CDR1 and CDR2: MDHEN, SYDVKM. The CDR3 runs to 15 residues. J lost 3 bases, V lost 6 bases, and 5 bases had no gene match.

This clonotype was counted ten times or more. The genes are TRBV7-9 and TRBJ1-2; possibly TRBD1 for D (5 bases). The CDR3 loop spans 17 amino acids. The germline V and J ends were trimmed by 5 bases and 4 bases, with 23 bases remaining between them. CDR1 and CDR2 (germline): SEHNR, FQNEAQ (reference sequence). CDR3 nucleotide sequence: TGTGCCAGCAGCCACTCTGGGACGGATCTGCCGGGCTATGGCTACACCTTC. Its translation is CASSHSGTDLPGYGYTF.